Detailed here is one T cell receptor beta chain. This same CDR3 is encoded by further DNA sequences in the sample. Sequencing used immunoSEQ multiplex PCR; TCRdb keeps in-frame clones, though not all of them. The sample lists about 710,000 clones; roughly 72% were seen once. Trimming cost V 4 bases and J 1 base; bases outside gene matches: 4. The CDR3 covers 14 residues. The V gene's germline CDR1 is SGHTA and CDR2 FQGNSA. The record originates from a study of shared clonotypes between healthy human individuals. This TCR derives from a woman aged 25 to 39 in good health. The material sequenced was memory CD4+ T cells sorted from blood. As to subset: CD45RA-negative fraction. The chain carries TRBV7-2 and TRBJ2-7; TRBD1 matches 7 bases. The CDR3 reads CASSSNRGSYEQYF. CDR3 bases: TGTGCCAGCAGCTCCAACAGGGGATCCTACGAGCAGTACTTC.